This T cell receptor (beta chain) was identified in a study of CD8+ T cells in alopecia areata. Whole-study context: The study gave treated patients oral tofacitinib at 5 to 10 mg twice daily.

Findings and caveats of the study: Especially in alopecia totalis/universalis, lesional scalp showed greater clonality than normal scalp did.

cDNA prepared by RNA extraction and subsequent reverse transcription served as the template for sequencing. Libraries were prepared by immunoSEQ multiplex PCR; TCRdb keeps only in-frame clonotypes and omits some of them. This sample has 7,500 to 8,000 clones; approximately 70% occur once, and the top ten carry about an eighth. Peripheral blood and lesional scalp punch biopsies came from alopecia areata patients. On this clone itself: Its antigen is unknown.

The sequence was obtained from a human donor with alopecia areata. The input for sequencing was skin, taken at week 0.

CDR3 DNA sequence: TGCAGCGTTGAAGATCCGCGGGCCCCGGATCGAGGGGGCTACACCTTC. Encoded protein: CSVEDPRAPDRGGYTF. V usage is TRBV29-1 and J usage is TRBJ1-2; D unclear. CDR1 and CDR2 (germline): SQVTM, ANQGSEA. The CDR3 is made up of 16 amino acids. Trimming took 0 bases from V and 8 from J, leaving 22 bases between them. Full variable domain (outside the CDR3, taken from reference TRBV29-1 and TRBJ1-2): SAVISQKPSRDICQRGTSLTIQCQVDSQVTMMFWYRQQPGQSLTLIATANQGSEATYESGFVIDKFPISRPNLTFSTLTVSNMSPEDSSIYLCSVEDPRAPDRGGYTFGSGTRLTVV.